This T cell receptor beta chain was observed in a study of blood T cell repertoires in COVID-19 (dated by TCRdb to the early 2020s). Background on the whole study: Samples covering the acute and convalescent phases of COVID-19 were provided by collaborators in the United States, Italy and Spain. A freely available public database, intended as a resource for researchers studying the immune response to SARS-CoV-2, is where the repertoires were released. The sample metadata nearly always contained a de-identified subject ID, COVID-19 status, age in years and sex. Where available, HLA class I and class II types were taken from metadata supplied by the sample provider and were not determined by assay-based typing. Subjects who had been exposed to COVID-19, were actively infected with it, or had recovered from it provided the deeply sampled blood TCRbeta repertoires that made up the dataset. Samples were obtained from the ongoing ImmuneRACE study (first 160 participants) and from 1,254 subjects provided by 6 global collaborators. The material from the prospective study consisted of cDNA or gDNA derived from T cells, B-cell-depleted T cells, or PBMCs. On the study overall, not on this receptor specifically: Clinical and demographic metadata were provided uncurated, with the amount varying by source and participant.

A remark on this clone: Its antigen remains unidentified. No much larger clone exists at a distance of one base, and base qualities are not known.

Samples from volunteer blood donors who had recovered from COVID-19 were contributed by a second Seattle source. The collaborating institutions used their own protocols to collect whole blood in K2EDTA tubes. For TCRbeta analysis, collaborator samples were shipped as frozen whole blood, as isolated PBMCs, or as DNA extracted from either sample type. V loses 6 bases at its end and J loses 4 bases; junction bases beyond the gene matches: 7. Taken from cysteine to phenylalanine, the CDR3 has 14 residues. The kept DNA is CDR3 alone, 42 bases in frame from the first base. CDR1 is given as WNHNN and CDR2 as SYGVQD, both from the germline V gene (reference sequence). TCRbeta CDR3 regions were amplified from genomic DNA using the immunoSEQ Assay, a bias-controlled multiplex PCR. The original pipeline was this. Within the assay, amplification of reference gene primers was used to estimate how many nucleated cells each sample contained. To quantify the absolute abundance of each unique TCRbeta CDR3 rearrangement, sequence reads were collapsed and filtered. For each sample, productive Simpson clonality was calculated by taking the square root of Simpson's diversity index across productive rearrangements. Here the immuneACCESS table is served through TCRdb, limited to in-frame sequences with V and J called. Missing clones are a known gap in these copies; in checked studies unresolved V genes cover under half, and the rest lacks a known reason. V, J and clone size derive from that table, while D and trimming were established from the DNA sequence. For this sample the table gives some 160,000 clones, of which about 80% were detected only once. Under 15% of the sample is held by the ten biggest clonotypes.

The rearrangement joined TRBV10-1 to TRBJ2-3, with 7 junctional bases fitting TRBD2. The receptor was derived from an older man who had recovered from COVID-19. Sequencing used peripheral blood. The bases read TGCGCCAGCAGCGCGACTAGCCGGGCAGATACGCAGTATTTT. Its protein product is CASSATSRADTQYF.